This T cell receptor (beta chain) was documented in a study of shared clonotypes between healthy human individuals. Trimming removed 0 bases at V and 6 bases at J, with 6 bases between. Germline lookup yields CDR1 GTSNPN and CDR2 SVGIG (reference sequence). The CDR3 is made up of 12 amino acids. Profiled with immunoSEQ multiplex PCR; TCRdb holds only in-frame clones, not every one. The data contain some 510,000 clones, more than 65% of them singletons. The sequence was obtained from a woman aged 40 to 50 in good health. Some clones in this sample may be carry-over from other donors' samples. This rearrangement joins TRBV30 to TRBJ2-1; D remains ambiguous. The sequenced material came from PBMCs. The CDR3 region has the DNA TGTGCCTGGAGTGTACAGCGCAATGAGCAGTTCTTC. It yields the protein CAWSVQRNEQFF. The complete variable domain, with remaining parts taken from reference TRBV30 and TRBJ2-1, reads SQTIHQWPATLVQPVGSPLSLECTVEGTSNPNLYWYRQAAGRGLQLLFYSVGIGQISSEVPQNLSASRPQDRQFILSSKKLLLSDSGFYLCAWSVQRNEQFFGPGTRLTVL.